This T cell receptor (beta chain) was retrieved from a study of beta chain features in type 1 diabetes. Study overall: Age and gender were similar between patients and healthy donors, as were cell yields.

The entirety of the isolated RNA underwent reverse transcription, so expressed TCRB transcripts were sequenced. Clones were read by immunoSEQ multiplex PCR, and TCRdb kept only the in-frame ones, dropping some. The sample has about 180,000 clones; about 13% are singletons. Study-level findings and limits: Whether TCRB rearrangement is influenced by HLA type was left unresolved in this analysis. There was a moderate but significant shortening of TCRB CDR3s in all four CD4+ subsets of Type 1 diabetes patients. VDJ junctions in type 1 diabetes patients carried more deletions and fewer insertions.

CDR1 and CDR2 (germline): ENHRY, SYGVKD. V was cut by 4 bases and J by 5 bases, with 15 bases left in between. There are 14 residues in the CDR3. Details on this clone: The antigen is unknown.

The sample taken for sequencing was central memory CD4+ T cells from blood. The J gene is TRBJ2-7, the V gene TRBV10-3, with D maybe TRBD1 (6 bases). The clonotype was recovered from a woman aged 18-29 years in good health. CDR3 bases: TGTGCCATCAGTGGGAAGGGACAAACCCACGAGCAGTACTTC. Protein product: CAISGKGQTHEQYF.